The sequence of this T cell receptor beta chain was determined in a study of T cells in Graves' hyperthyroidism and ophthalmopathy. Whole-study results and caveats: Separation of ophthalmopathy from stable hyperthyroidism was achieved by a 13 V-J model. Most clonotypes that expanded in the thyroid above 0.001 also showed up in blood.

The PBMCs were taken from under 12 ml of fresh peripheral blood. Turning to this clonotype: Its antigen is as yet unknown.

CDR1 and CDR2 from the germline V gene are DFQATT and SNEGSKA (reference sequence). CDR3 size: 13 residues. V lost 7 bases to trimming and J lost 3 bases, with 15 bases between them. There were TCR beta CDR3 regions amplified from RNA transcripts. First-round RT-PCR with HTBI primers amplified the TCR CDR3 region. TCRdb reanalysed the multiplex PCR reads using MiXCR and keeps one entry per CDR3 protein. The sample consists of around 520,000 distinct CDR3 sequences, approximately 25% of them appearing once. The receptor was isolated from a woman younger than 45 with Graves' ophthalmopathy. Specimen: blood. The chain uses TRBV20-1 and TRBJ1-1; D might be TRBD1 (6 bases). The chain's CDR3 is CSVSQGAHTEAFF. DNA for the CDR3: TGCAGTGTTTCACAGGGAGCCCACACTGAAGCTTTCTTT.